The TCR beta chain described here comes from a study of cytomegalovirus exposure and HLA in healthy donors. In the study overall: The study placed about 86% of its 398 genotyped donors in the Caucasian-associated ancestry cluster.

Researchers ran the PCR with 60 Vbeta and 13 Jbeta primers. Sequenced by immunoSEQ multiplex PCR; TCRdb stores in-frame clones only, minus some. The sample carries around 110,000 clones, about 70% recorded once. Concerning this clone itself: Its antigen is still unknown.

Study results and limitations: Testing in vitro showed three CMV-associated chains specific for CMV antigens.

Looked up from germline, CDR1 is SNHLY and CDR2 is FYNNEI. Trimming shortened V by 5 bases and J by 4 bases, and 14 bases separated the two germline ends. This CDR3 is 14 amino acids long. This sequence joins TRBV2 and TRBJ2-5, with a weak D call TRBD2 (5 bases). Material for sequencing was PBMCs. This TCR came from a woman in her thirties in good health and CMV-seronegative. This CDR3 reads CASSRKLDGETQYF. CDR3 sequence (DNA): TGTGCCAGCAGTCGGAAACTAGACGGAGAGACCCAGTACTTC.